This TCR beta chain was profiled in a study of T cell changes during pregnancy in multiple sclerosis. TCRdb's copy holds only in-frame clones and misses some; the assay was immunoSEQ multiplex PCR. The sample has more than 50,000 clones, nearly 90% seen once; the top ten hold 2% to 3%. With V trimmed by 5 bases and J by 4 bases, 8 bases remained unmatched. The CDR3 consists of 15 residues. Germline V gives CDR1 SGHVS, CDR2 FQNEAQ. The J gene is TRBJ2-7, the V gene TRBV7-8; 10 bases agree with TRBD1. The TCR was taken from a female donor with multiple sclerosis, enrolled in a pregnancy study. The starting material was peripheral blood, obtained in the first trimester of pregnancy. CDR3 loop: CASSLTGTGVYEQYF. CDR3 nucleotides: TGTGCCAGCAGCCTTACCGGGACAGGGGTTTACGAGCAGTACTTC. Complete variable domain (other parts from reference TRBV7-8 and TRBJ2-7): GAGVSQSPRYKVAKRGQDVALRCDPISGHVSLFWYQQALGQGPEFLTYFQNEAQLDKSGLPSDRFFAERPEGSVSTLKIQRTQQEDSAVYLCASSLTGTGVYEQYFGPGTRLTVT.